The source of this TCR beta chain is a study of cytomegalovirus exposure and HLA in healthy donors (dated by TCRdb to about 2017). Study-level background: An earlier analysis of several hundred of the donors reported 276 Gb of sequence data and 95 million to 140 million unique TCR beta sequences obtained from about 180 million T cells. Donor age, sex, ethnicity and CMV serostatus were collected together with the repertoire data. To predict cytomegalovirus infection status, the study combined high-throughput TCR immunosequencing, statistical association of individual TCRs with disease status, and machine learning. A later genetic analysis used genome-wide SNP genotypes for about 65% of the 666 donors, treating that subset as a discovery cohort. The genetic ancestry cluster associated with self-reported Caucasian donors included over 65% of the 300 to 400 genotyped donors. A separate validation cohort of roughly 120 different subjects was used in addition to the approximately 670-subject first cohort. An earlier analysis of fewer than 750 of the donors used high-throughput TCR beta sequencing to judge whether each TCR beta V gene segment behaved as functional or pseudogenic. Among 300 to 450 genotyped donors of the cohort, an average of roughly 240,000 unique TCR beta nucleotide sequences were sequenced per donor, roughly 18% of them non-productive. The later analysis used no new phenotypic data to find candidate immune exposures, relying instead on TCR beta sequences and their occurrence across donors. HLA typing included class I and class II loci at four-digit resolution. Every discovery cohort repertoire had been produced on one sequencing platform. An early release covering roughly 600 HLA-typed donors comprised approximately 290 gigabases of sequencing data and roughly 86 million unique TCR sequences. A handful of DR-DQ haplotypes were handled as single units for association and clustering because linkage in the cohort was strong. The study profiled the T cell repertoires of 666 subjects by immunosequencing and related them to cytomegalovirus serostatus. A later analysis re-examined previously published TCR beta repertoires from more than 600 donors and added high-resolution HLA genotyping to investigate patterns of TCR occurrence. Typing coverage differed by locus: A, B, C, DRB1 and DQB1 were typed in roughly 620-630 donors, DQA1 in 522, DPA1 in some 610, and DPB1 in 450 to 490. The study aimed to test whether cataloging public T cell receptors could reveal signatures of past pathogen exposure.

Worth noting for this clone: The antigen it recognizes is unknown. Nothing much larger sits one base from this clone, and base qualities are not available.

General study outcomes and caveats: Several of the top co-occurrence clusters appeared to be linked to parvovirus B19, influenza, CMV and Epstein-Barr virus, according to a later analysis. The authors suggested that the approach could potentially be generalized to other disease states and immunological phenotypes. In a later analysis, TCR association rates were found to vary across HLA loci, with the most associated TCRs seen for DRB1 alleles and the fewest for HLA-C alleles. Most TCR sequences were observed very rarely across donors, whereas some public TCRs were present in many individuals. In a later analysis, around 17,000 TCR beta sequences were associated with specific HLA alleles at a false discovery rate of 0.05. V-gene and J-gene trimming of TCR beta chains was associated with a missense DCLRE1C variant in a later genetic analysis, and the association was replicated in an independent cohort. In a later analysis, HLA-associated TCR beta chains were found to be more clonally expanded and to have lower generation probabilities than equally common non-associated chains. Strong co-occurrence of HLA alleles, especially DR and DQ, made assigning TCR associations to individual alleles difficult. In vitro tests confirmed that a few of the cytomegalovirus-associated TCR beta chains recognize cytomegalovirus antigens. A cluster of highly shared sequence variants was judged likely to represent a technical artifact of the sequencing pipeline. A further reported finding was that TCR beta sequences accurately predicted the HLA-A and HLA-B alleles for most subjects in the first cohort. According to a later analysis, most CMV-associated TCR beta chains appeared to be HLA-restricted, and the HLA associations seemed to be driven largely by CMV exposure. For the cohort, immune exposure information was limited to CMV serostatus. The presence/absence analyses assumed that sequencing depth was roughly uniform across donors, and that assumption may not be true. In the study, approximately 160 TCR beta chains were listed as associated with cytomegalovirus. HLA typing was unavailable for some donors at each locus, so association tests used only the typed subset. Correlated functional status among segregating V segments might be attributable to linkage disequilibrium, but an unknown experimental factor could not be ruled out. The classifier was reported to diagnose cytomegalovirus status with high specificity and sensitivity in both the original cohort and the validation cohort. Some IMGT-functional V segments, including TRBV6-2 and TRBV6-3, could not be distinguished by the 87-base-pair reads and were therefore excluded. This cohort had only TCR beta chains sequenced, and the lack of alpha or paired-chain data limited which features could be detected. An earlier analysis of approximately 590 of the donors showed that most TCR beta V segments appeared in productive rearrangements either about 87% or about 30% of the time, which broadly matched IMGT annotations. The earlier analysis of 587 of the donors excluded roughly 17 rarely observed V segments, including chromosome 9 orphons, because counts were too low. In a later genetic analysis, fewer N-insertions in productive TCRs were reported among donors in an Asian-associated ancestry cluster than the roughly 700-donor mean.

CDR1 SGHVS and CDR2 FNYEAQ are derived from the germline V gene. The cysteine opens and the phenylalanine closes a CDR3 of 14 amino acids. Of the read, only the CDR3 DNA is kept; its 42 bases are in frame from base 1. Trimming removed 5 bases from V and 8 bases from J; the gene matches leave 9 bases unexplained. Receptor amplification or capture employed the immunoSEQ multiplex PCR assay. For the multiplex PCR, a mixture combining 60 forward primers for TCR Vbeta segments and 13 reverse primers for TCR Jbeta segments was used. A multiplex PCR assay on genomic DNA amplified the CDR3 region of rearranged TCR beta genes. The Illumina HiSeq System was used to sequence the amplified TCR beta libraries as 87-base-pair reads. The source study handled its data this way. Across the roughly 600 repertoires, a later analysis counted about 81 million unique TCR beta chains, some 11 million of which were shared by at least two donors. A nearest-neighbor algorithm error-corrected the raw reads and collapsed the reads into unique sequences, merging closely related sequences to remove PCR and sequencing errors. CDR3 sequences were aligned to IMGT reference sequences to assign V, D and J gene segments. For a sequence to be retained, at least a six-nucleotide match to both a V gene segment and a J gene segment was required. Rearrangements were classified as productive when the CDR3 lacked stop codons and remained in frame with V and J, and all other rearrangements were classified as non-productive. Following IMGT convention, CDR3 was defined as the stretch from the second conserved V-encoded cysteine up to the conserved J-encoded phenylalanine. In an earlier analysis of more than 550 of the donors, sequences lacking an unambiguous match to a single V gene segment were excluded. An earlier analysis of a few hundred of the donors classified V segments as functional when productive rearrangements were above 56.7% and as segregating when the standard deviation between donors was above 5%. A statistical classification framework was built for diagnosing cytomegalovirus status from the catalog of TCR beta chain sequences. In a later analysis, V and J genes were assigned by comparing TCR nucleotide sequences against IMGT/GENE-DB human TR gene sequences. A later analysis assigned CDR3 sequences and most-parsimonious VDJ recombination scenarios with the TCRdist pipeline. A later analysis defined each TCR beta chain by its CDR3 amino acid sequence plus V-gene family, and excluded reads lacking a unique V-gene family. As a way to deal with suspected cross-contamination and a sequencing artifact, a later analysis dropped 640 or so nucleotide sequences that were highly shared and had low generation probability. A later analysis calculated a clonal expansion index for each public chain from normalized within-repertoire ranks of inferred template counts. In a later analysis, generation probabilities were computed using a VDJ recombination model fitted to out-of-frame rearrangements, and the results were checked against IGoR. Hypergeometric tests were used in a later analysis to score TCR-TCR, TCR-HLA and TCR-CMV co-occurrence, with a repertoire-size bias correction applied to the TCR pairs. In a later analysis, false discovery rates were estimated by permuting HLA or CMV assignments 20 times. In a later analysis, co-occurring TCRs were grouped using DBSCAN, and TCRdist sequence similarity was added for clustering within HLA-allele-positive subsets. Repertoires with fewer than 30,000 or more than 120,000 public chains were left out of co-occurrence clustering, as were about 5 repertoires with anomalous nucleotide sharing. TCRdb holds this immuneACCESS table with in-frame rearrangements only. Some clones are missing; in checked studies, unresolved V genes explain under half, and the rest has no known cause. For V, J and clone size, that table is used; D and trimming come from the DNA. For this sample the table gives fewer than 200,000 clones, of which nearly 80% were detected only once. About 9.9% of the sample comes from the top ten.

The cohort consisted of 600 to 700 healthy bone marrow donors. At the time of sampling, all cohort members were nominally healthy, though unrecorded immune exposures were likely present. The donor was CMV seropositive and belonged to the group of 270 or so seropositive cohort members. Each donor provided a peripheral blood sample, and peripheral blood mononuclear cells were used for TCR beta sequencing. Genomic DNA extraction from the blood cell samples was performed with the Qiagen DNeasy Blood Extraction Kit. The sequence came from a man between 18 and 35 years old in good health and CMV-seropositive. The sequenced material came from PBMCs. In this chain, TRBV7-6 is recombined with TRBJ1-1, and TRBD1 matches 9 of the central bases. The encoded CDR3 is CASSTYRQGGEAFF. DNA sequence: TGTGCCAGCAGCACCTATCGACAGGGGGGGGAAGCTTTCTTT.